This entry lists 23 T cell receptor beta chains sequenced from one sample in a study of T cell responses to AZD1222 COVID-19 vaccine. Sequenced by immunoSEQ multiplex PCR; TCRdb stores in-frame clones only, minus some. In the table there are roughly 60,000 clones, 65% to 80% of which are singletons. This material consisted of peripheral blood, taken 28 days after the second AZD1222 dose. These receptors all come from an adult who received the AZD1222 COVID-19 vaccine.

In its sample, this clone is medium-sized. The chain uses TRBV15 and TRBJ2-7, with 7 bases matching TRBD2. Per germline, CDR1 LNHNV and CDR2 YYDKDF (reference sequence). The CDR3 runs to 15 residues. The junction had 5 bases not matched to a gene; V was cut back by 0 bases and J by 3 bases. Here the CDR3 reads CATSRDGGILYEQYF. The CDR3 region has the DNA TGTGCCACCAGCAGAGACGGGGGGATCCTCTACGAGCAGTACTTC.

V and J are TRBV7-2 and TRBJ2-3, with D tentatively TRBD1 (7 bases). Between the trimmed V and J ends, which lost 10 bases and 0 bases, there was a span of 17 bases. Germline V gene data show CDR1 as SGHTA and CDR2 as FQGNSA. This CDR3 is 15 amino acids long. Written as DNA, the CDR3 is TGTGCCACCCCAGGGGGAGGAGCTAGCACAGATACGCAGTATTTT. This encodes CATPGGGASTDTQYF.

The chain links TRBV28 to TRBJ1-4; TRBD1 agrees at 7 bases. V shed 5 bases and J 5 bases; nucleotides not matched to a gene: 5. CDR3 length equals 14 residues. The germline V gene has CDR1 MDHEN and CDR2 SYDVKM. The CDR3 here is CASSVTGSNEKLFF. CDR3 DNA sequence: TGTGCCAGCAGTGTGACAGGGTCAAATGAAAAACTGTTTTTT.

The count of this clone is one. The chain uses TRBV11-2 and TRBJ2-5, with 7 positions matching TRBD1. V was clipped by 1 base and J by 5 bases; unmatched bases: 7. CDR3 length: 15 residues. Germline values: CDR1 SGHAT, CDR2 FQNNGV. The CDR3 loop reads CASSLGRGREETQYF. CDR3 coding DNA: TGTGCCAGCAGCTTAGGCAGGGGGAGAGAGGAGACCCAGTACTTC.

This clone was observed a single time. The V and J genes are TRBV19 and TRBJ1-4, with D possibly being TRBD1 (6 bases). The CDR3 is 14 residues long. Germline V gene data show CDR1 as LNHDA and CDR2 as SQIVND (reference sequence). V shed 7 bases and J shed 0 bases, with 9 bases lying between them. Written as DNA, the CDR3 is TGTGCCAGTACTGGGGGCTCAACTAATGAAAAACTGTTTTTT. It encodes CASTGGSTNEKLFF.

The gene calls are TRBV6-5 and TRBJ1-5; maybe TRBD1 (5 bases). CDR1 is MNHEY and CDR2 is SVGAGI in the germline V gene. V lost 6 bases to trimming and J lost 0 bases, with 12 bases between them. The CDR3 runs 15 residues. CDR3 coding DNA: TGTGCCAGCAGCTACGCCGACAGTAGCAATCAGCCCCAGCATTTT. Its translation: CASSYADSSNQPQHF.

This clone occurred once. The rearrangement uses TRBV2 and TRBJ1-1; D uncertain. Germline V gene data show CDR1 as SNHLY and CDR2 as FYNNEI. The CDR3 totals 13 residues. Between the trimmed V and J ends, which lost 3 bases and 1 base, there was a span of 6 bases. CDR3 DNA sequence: TGTGCCAGCAGTGACGGTTGGAACACTGAAGCTTTCTTT. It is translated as CASSDGWNTEAFF.

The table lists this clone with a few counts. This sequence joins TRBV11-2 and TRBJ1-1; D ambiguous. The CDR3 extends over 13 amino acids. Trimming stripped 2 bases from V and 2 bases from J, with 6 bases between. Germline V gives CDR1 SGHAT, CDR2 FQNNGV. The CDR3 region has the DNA TGTGCCAGCAGCTTAAGAGGAAACACTGAAGCTTTCTTT. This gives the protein CASSLRGNTEAFF.

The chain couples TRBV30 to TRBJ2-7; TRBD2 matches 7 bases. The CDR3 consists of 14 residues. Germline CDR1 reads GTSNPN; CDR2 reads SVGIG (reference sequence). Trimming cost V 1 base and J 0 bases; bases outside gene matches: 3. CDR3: CAWSGGGVSYEQYF. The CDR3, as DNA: TGTGCCTGGAGTGGCGGGGGAGTCTCCTACGAGCAGTACTTC.

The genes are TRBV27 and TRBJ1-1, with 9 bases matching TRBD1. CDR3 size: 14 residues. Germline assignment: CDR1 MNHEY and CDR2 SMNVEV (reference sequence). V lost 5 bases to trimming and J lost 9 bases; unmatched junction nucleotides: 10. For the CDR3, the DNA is TGTGCCAGCAGTCCCTTCCCGACAGGGGGGAAAGCTTTCTTT. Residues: CASSPFPTGGKAFF.

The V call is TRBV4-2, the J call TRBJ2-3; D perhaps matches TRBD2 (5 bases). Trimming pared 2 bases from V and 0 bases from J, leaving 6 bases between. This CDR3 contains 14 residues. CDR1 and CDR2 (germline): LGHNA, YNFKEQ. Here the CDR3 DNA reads TGTGCCAGCAGCCAACTAGCTAGCACAGATACGCAGTATTTT. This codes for CASSQLASTDTQYF.

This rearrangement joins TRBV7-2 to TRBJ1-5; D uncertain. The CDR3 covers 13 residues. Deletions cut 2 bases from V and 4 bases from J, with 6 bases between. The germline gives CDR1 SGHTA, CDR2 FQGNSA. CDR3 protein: CASSLIANQPQHF. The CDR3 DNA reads TGTGCCAGCAGCTTAATAGCAAATCAGCCCCAGCATTTT.

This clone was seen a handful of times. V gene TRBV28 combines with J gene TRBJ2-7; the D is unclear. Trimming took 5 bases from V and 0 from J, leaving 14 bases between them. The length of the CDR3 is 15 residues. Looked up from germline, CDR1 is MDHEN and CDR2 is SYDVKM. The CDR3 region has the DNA TGTGCCAGCAGTCCCTCGACCTCGAGCTCCTACGAGCAGTACTTC. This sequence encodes CASSPSTSSSYEQYF.

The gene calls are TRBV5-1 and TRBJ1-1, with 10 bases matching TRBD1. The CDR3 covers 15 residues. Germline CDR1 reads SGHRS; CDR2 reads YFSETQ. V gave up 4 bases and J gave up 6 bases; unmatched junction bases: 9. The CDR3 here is CASSLGQGTRSEAFF. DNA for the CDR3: TGCGCCAGCAGCCTGGGACAGGGGACCAGATCTGAAGCTTTCTTT.

DNA for the CDR3: TGTGCCAGCAGTTACTCGGTACTGGGCTTTGGAAACACCATATATTTT. Protein product: CASSYSVLGFGNTIYF. The rearrangement uses TRBV6-5 and TRBJ1-3; D unclear. From germline, CDR1 is MNHEY and CDR2 SVGAGI. V lost 0 bases and J lost 3, with 12 bases in between. This CDR3 has 16 amino acids.

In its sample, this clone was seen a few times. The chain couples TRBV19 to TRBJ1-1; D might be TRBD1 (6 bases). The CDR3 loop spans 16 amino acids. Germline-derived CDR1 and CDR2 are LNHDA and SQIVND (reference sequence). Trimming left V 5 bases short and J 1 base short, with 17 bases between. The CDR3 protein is CASSGGRGQSNTEAFF. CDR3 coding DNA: TGTGCCAGTAGTGGGGGGAGGGGACAATCGAACACTGAAGCTTTCTTT.

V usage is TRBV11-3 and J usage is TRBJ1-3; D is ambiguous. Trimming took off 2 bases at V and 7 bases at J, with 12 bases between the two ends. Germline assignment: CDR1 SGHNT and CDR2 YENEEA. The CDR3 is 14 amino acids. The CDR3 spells CASSLSAFGNTIYF. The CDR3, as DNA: TGTGCCAGCAGCTTATCCGCTTTCGGGAACACCATATATTTT.

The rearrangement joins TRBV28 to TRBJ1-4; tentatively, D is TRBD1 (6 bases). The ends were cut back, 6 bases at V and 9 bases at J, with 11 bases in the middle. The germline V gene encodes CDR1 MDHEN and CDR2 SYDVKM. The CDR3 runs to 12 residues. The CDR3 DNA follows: TGTGCCAGCAGACCTCAGGGGCAAAAACTGTTTTTT. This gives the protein CASRPQGQKLFF.

CDR3 nucleotides: TGTGCCAGCAGTGAAGGGTTGAGCGGGGGGTCCTACAATGAGCAGTTCTTC. This gives the protein CASSEGLSGGSYNEQFF. The V call is TRBV2, the J call TRBJ2-1, with 9 positions matching TRBD2. V shed 1 base and J 1 base; nucleotides not matched to a gene: 5. CDR3 length: 17 amino acids. In germline, CDR1 is SNHLY, CDR2 FYNNEI.

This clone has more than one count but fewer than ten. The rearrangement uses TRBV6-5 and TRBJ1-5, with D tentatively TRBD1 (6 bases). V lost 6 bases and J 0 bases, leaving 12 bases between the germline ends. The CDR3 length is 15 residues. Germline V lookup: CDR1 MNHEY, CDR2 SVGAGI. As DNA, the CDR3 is TGTGCCAGCAGCGCGGACAGAAATAGCAATCAGCCCCAGCATTTT. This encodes CASSADRNSNQPQHF.

The CDR3 nucleotides read TGTGCCAGCAGGACTAGCGGGAACACAGATACGCAGTATTTT. Translation gives CASRTSGNTDTQYF. J is TRBJ2-3 and V is TRBV27; TRBD2 matches at 11 bases. With V trimmed by 6 bases and J by 2 bases, 1 base remained unmatched. CDR1 is MNHEY, CDR2 SMNVEV, per germline (reference sequence). The CDR3 is 14 residues long.

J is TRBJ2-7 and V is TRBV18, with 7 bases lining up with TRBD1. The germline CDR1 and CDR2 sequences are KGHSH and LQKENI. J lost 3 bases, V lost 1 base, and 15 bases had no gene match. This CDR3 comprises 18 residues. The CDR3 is CASSPLPGRGQRSYEQYF. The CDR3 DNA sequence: TGTGCCAGCTCACCACTCCCTGGTAGGGGACAGCGAAGCTACGAGCAGTACTTC.

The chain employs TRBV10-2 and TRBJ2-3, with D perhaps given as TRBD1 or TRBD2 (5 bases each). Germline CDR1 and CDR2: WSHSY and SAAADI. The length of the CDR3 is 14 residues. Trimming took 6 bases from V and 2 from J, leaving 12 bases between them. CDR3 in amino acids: CASSLRDPTDTQYF. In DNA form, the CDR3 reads TGCGCCAGCAGCCTACGGGACCCCACAGATACGCAGTATTTT.